What follows are 7 T cell receptor beta chains derived from one specimen sequenced in a study of CD8+ T cells in alopecia areata. Following RNA extraction, reverse transcription yielded cDNA that acted as the sequencing template. Data came from immunoSEQ multiplex PCR; TCRdb stores just in-frame clones and leaves some out. The repertoire holds 65,000 to 75,000 clones, with under 55% as singletons. This sample comprised CD8+ T cells sorted from blood, obtained at week 0. The origin of the receptors is a human donor with alopecia areata.

V usage is TRBV19 and J usage is TRBJ2-1; 7 bases align to TRBD1. With 3 bases clipped from V and 6 bases from J, the junction kept 8 bases outside the gene matches. The CDR3 has 15 residues. Germline values: CDR1 LNHDA, CDR2 SQIVND (reference sequence). The CDR3 nucleotides are TGTGCCAGTAGTATTGAAGGGGGCGCCCTCAATGAGCAGTTCTTC. This sequence encodes CASSIEGGALNEQFF.

In this sample, this clone turned up a few times. The genes are TRBV7-2 and TRBJ2-5; tentatively, D is TRBD1 (6 bases). This CDR3 comprises 13 residues. The germline V gene encodes CDR1 SGHTA and CDR2 FQGNSA. V was trimmed by 5 bases and J by 5 bases, leaving 12 bases between them. Written as DNA, the CDR3 is TGTGCCAGCAGCCGAGTCAGGGGCGAGACCCAGTACTTC. It codes for CASSRVRGETQYF.

On this clone itself: A single base is all that separates this from a far larger clone, so a read error is likely. The chain is built from TRBV11-2 and TRBJ2-3; D not certain. V lost 6 bases and J lost 8, with 21 bases in between. The germline CDR1 and CDR2 sequences are SGHAT and FQNNGV. The CDR3 spans 15 residues. This CDR3 reads CASSPTVLAGGTQYF. The CDR3 region has the DNA TGTGCCAGCAGTCCCACCGTGCTTGCTGGTGGTACGCAGTATTTT.

A few counts support this clone. The chain carries TRBV27 and TRBJ2-1; unclear D gene. The CDR3 totals 13 residues. Germline V gene data show CDR1 as MNHEY and CDR2 as SMNVEV (reference sequence). Trimming took off 5 bases at V and 8 bases at J, with 13 bases between the two ends. The CDR3 nucleotides read TGTGCCAGCAGTGCTTGGATCTTAGATGAGCAGTTCTTC. Protein sequence: CASSAWILDEQFF.

This chain connects TRBV9 to TRBJ1-2, with 7 positions matching TRBD1. CDR3 length: 16 amino acids. The germline V gene encodes CDR1 SGDLS and CDR2 YYNGEE. V was clipped by 3 bases and J by 2 bases; unmatched bases: 10. CDR3 in DNA: TGTGCCAGCAGCGCCCAACAAGGGGGCCACAACTATGGCTACACCTTC. The encoded protein is CASSAQQGGHNYGYTF.

The gene calls are TRBV30 and TRBJ2-7; 8 bases match TRBD1. This CDR3 is built from 16 residues. CDR1 is GTSNPN, CDR2 SVGIG, per germline (reference sequence). V was clipped by 0 bases and J by 1 base; unmatched bases: 8. CDR3: CAWSVPYDRGSYEQYF. Written as DNA, the CDR3 is TGTGCCTGGAGTGTACCGTATGACAGGGGATCCTACGAGCAGTACTTC.

This clone was counted between two and nine times. The V gene is TRBV29-1, the J gene TRBJ2-4; no clear D gene. Trimming left V 4 bases short and J 4 bases short, with 14 bases between. The germline V gene encodes CDR1 SQVTM and CDR2 ANQGSEA. This CDR3 region has 14 residues. The DNA for the CDR3 is TGCAGCGTTGTTGGTCTAGTGGATAAAAACATTCAGTACTTC. This gives the protein CSVVGLVDKNIQYF.